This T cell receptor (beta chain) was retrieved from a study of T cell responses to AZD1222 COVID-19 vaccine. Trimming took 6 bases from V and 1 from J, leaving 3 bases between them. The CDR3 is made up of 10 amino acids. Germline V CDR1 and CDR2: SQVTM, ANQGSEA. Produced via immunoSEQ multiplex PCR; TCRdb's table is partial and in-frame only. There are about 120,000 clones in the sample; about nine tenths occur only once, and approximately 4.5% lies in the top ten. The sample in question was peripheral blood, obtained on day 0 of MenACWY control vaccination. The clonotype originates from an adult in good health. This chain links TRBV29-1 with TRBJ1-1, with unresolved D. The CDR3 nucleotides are TGCAGCGTCTCGAACACTGAAGCTTTCTTT. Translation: CSVSNTEAFF.